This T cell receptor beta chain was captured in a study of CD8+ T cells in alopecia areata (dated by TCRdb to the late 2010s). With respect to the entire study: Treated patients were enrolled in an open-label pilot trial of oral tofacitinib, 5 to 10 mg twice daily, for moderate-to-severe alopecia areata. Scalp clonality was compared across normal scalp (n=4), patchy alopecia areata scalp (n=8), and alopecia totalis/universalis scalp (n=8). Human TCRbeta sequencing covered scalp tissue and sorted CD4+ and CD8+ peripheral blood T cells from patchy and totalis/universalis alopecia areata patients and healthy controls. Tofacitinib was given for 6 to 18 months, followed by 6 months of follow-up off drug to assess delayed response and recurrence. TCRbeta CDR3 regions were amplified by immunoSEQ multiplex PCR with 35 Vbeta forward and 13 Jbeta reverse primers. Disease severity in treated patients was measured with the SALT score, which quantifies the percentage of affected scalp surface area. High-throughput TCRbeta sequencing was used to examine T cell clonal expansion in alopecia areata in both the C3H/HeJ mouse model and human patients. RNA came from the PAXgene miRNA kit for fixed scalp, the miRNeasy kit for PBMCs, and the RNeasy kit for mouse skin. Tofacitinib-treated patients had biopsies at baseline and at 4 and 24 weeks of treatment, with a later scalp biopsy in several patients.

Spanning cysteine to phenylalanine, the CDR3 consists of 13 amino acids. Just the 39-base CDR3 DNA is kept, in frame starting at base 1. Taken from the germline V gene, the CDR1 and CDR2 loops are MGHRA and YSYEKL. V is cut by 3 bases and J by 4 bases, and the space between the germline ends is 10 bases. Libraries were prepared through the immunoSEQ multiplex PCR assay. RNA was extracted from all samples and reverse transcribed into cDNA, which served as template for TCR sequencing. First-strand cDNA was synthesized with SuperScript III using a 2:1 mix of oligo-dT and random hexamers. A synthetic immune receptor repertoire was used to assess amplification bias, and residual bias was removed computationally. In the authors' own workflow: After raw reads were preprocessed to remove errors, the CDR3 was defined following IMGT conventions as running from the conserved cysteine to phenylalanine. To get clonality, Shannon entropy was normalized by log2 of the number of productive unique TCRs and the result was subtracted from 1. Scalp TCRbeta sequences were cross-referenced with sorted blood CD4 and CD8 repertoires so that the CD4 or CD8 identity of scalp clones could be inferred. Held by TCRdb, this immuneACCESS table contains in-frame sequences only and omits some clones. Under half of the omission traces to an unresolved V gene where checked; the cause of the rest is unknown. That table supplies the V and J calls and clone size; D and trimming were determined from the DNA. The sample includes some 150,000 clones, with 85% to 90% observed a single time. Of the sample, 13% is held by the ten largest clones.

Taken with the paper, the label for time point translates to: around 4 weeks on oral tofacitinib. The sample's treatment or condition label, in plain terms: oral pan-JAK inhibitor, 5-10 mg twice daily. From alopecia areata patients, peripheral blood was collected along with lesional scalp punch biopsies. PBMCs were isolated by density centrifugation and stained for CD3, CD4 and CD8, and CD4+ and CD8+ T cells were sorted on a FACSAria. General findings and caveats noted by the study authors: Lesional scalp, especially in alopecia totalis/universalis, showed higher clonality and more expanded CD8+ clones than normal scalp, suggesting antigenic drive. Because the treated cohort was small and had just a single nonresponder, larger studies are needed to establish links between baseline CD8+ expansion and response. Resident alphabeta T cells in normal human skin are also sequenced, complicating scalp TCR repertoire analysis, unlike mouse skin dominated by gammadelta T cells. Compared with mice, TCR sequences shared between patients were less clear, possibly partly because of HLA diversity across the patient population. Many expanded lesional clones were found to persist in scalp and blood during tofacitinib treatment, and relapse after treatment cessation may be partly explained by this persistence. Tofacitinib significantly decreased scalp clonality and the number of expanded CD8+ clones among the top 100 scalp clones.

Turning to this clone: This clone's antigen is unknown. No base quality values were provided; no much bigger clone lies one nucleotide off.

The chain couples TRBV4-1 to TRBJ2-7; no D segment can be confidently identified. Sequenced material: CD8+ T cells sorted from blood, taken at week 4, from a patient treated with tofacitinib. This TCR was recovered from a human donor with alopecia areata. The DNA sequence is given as TGCGCCAGCAGCCAGGAGAATGGGTACGAGCAGTACTTC. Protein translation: CASSQENGYEQYF.